The T cell receptor beta chain described here comes from a study of Graves' ophthalmopathy and Graves' hyperthyroidism. The CDR3 consists of 11 residues. V dropped 5 bases and J dropped 5 bases, with 7 bases sitting between them. Under 3 months in duration, the ophthalmopathy in affected donors had moderate-to-severe activity, CAS ≥3 and NOSPECS ≥4. The PBMCs originated from more than 8 ml of fresh peripheral blood. From RNA, the CDR3 regions of TCR beta chains were amplified and sequenced. HTBI primers were used in a first-round RT-PCR, which preceded a second-round multiplex PCR. TCRdb called the multiplex PCR reads again in MiXCR, with one record for every CDR3 protein. There are about 500,000 distinct CDR3 sequences in the sample; roughly 14% occur only once, and about 9.4% lies in the top ten. Regarding the study as a whole: Ophthalmopathy versus stable hyperthyroidism: 13-signature model gave about 87% sensitivity, 81.08% specificity. Thyroid clonotypes that were expanded above 0.001 frequency mostly also appeared in blood.

This clonotype came up many times. Its antigen is not identified. Sequences were obtained from blood. The genes are TRBV12-3 or TRBV12-4 and TRBJ2-7; D is unclear. The clonotype was recovered from a woman in her 30s with Graves' ophthalmopathy. The CDR3 region is CASSKTHEQYF. Written as DNA, the CDR3 is TGTGCCAGCAGTAAAACCCACGAGCAGTACTTC.